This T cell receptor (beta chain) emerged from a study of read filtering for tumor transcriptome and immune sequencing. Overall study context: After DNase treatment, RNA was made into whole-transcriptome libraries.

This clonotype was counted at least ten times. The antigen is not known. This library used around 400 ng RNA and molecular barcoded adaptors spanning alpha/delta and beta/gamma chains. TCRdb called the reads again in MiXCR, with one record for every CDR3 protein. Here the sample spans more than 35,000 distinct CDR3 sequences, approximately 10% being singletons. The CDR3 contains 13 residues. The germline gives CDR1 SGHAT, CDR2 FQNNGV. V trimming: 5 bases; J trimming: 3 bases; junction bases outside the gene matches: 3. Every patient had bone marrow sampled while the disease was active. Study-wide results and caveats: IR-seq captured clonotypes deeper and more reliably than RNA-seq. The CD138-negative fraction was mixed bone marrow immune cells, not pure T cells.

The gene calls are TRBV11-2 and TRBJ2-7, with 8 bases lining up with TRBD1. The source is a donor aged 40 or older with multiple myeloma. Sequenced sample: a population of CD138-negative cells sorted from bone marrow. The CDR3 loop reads CASSPGQDYEQYF. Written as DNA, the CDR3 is TGTGCCAGCAGCCCGGGACAGGACTACGAGCAGTACTTC.